Shown below are 22 T cell receptor beta chains from a single sample sequenced in a study of blood T cells in healthy people across ages. A second PCR of about 6 to 11 cycles used a sample-barcoded 5' primer and a J-beta primer mix. TCRdb passed the 5' RACE reads through MiXCR, listing each CDR3 protein once. Here the sample spans some 1 million distinct CDR3 sequences, around 43% being singletons. The sample comprised blood. These receptors all stem from a woman aged 55-70 years in good health.

The chain recombines TRBV5-6 with TRBJ2-3; 16 nucleotides align to TRBD2. The CDR3 has 19 amino acids. With 1 base clipped from V and 4 bases from J, the junction kept 9 bases outside the gene matches. CDR1 SGHDT and CDR2 YYEEEE come from the germline V gene. The CDR3 nucleotides read TGTGCCAGCAGCTTGTATGGGACTAGCGGGAGGGCCGCCTCAGATACGCAGTATTTT. Protein: CASSLYGTSGRAASDTQYF.

V usage is TRBV7-8 and J usage is TRBJ2-4; D gene unclear. CDR1 is SGHVS and CDR2 is FQNEAQ in the germline V gene. This CDR3 is built from 15 residues. The V gene lost 5 bases and the J gene lost 0 bases, with 11 bases spanning the gap. The CDR3 protein is CASSLLPLAKNIQYF. CDR3 nucleotide sequence: TGTGCCAGCAGCCTTCTACCCCTAGCCAAAAACATTCAGTACTTC.

This chain joins TRBV20-1 and TRBJ2-7; TRBD1 or TRBD2 may be the D gene (5 bases each). Trimming removed 0 bases at V and 6 bases at J, with 12 bases between. The CDR3 is made up of 13 amino acids. Germline CDR1 is DFQATT and CDR2 is SNEGSKA (reference sequence). DNA for the CDR3: TGCAGTGCTAGAGATGGGACCGGCCCCGAGCAGTACTTC. It yields the protein CSARDGTGPEQYF.

The rearrangement uses TRBV6-1 and TRBJ2-7, with D possibly being TRBD2 (6 bases). CDR1 and CDR2 (germline): MNHNS, SASEGT. Between the trimmed V and J ends, which lost 3 bases and 2 bases, there was a span of 11 bases. CDR3 length: 14 residues. CDR3 protein: CASSDGGGTYEQYF. DNA for the CDR3: TGTGCCAGCAGTGACGGGGGTGGCACCTACGAGCAGTACTTC.

To note about this clonotype: Sequence at one end of the junction differs from germline and may be a read error. This chain uses TRBV2 with TRBJ2-3; a weak D match, TRBD1 (6 bases). The CDR3 totals 15 residues. The germline gives CDR1 SNHLY, CDR2 FYNNEI. The CDR3 reads CASGESGQPPNTQYF. DNA for the CDR3: TGTGCCAGCGGTGAATCCGGACAGCCTCCCAATACGCAGTATTTT. Full variable domain (missing parts from reference TRBV2 and TRBJ2-3): EPEVTQTPSHQVTQMGQEVILRCVPISNHLYFYWYRQILGQKVEFLVSFYNNEISEKSEIFDDQFSVERPDGSNFTLKIRSTKLEDSAMYFCASGESGQPPNTQYFGPGTRLTVL.

The genes are TRBV21-1 and TRBJ2-2; TRBD1, the D gene given by the table, was not confirmed from the DNA. TRBV21-1 is tagged as a pseudogene. The CDR3 consists of 17 residues. CDR3 loop: CASSKASGRRNTGELFF. The CDR3 DNA reads as TGTGCCAGCAGCAAGGCTTCAGGGAGGCGGAACACCGGGGAGCTGTTTTTT.

This clonotype was counted only a few times. The chain links TRBV6-2 or TRBV6-3 to TRBJ2-5, with D tentatively TRBD1 (7 bases). The V gene lost 6 bases and the J gene lost 1 base, with 12 bases spanning the gap. The CDR3 extends over 14 amino acids. CDR1 and CDR2 from the germline V gene are MNHEY and SVGEGT. CDR3 amino acids: CASRDRRAQETQYF. In nucleotides, the CDR3 is TGTGCCAGCAGGGACAGGAGGGCCCAAGAGACCCAGTACTTC.

This clonotype was seen just once. The genes are TRBV11-2 and TRBJ2-3; no definite D call. This CDR3 contains 16 residues. Germline-derived CDR1 and CDR2 are SGHAT and FQNNGV. Trimming removed 5 bases at V and 2 bases at J, with 17 bases between. This CDR3 is CASSQPARRTTDTQYF. The CDR3 DNA reads TGTGCCAGCAGCCAACCAGCTCGCCGAACCACAGATACGCAGTATTTT.

The V and J genes are TRBV11-2 and TRBJ2-5; the D is unclear. V was clipped by 1 base and J by 5 bases, with 11 bases between them. The CDR3 runs 14 residues. Per germline, CDR1 SGHAT and CDR2 FQNNGV. The DNA of the CDR3 is TGTGCCAGCAGCTTAGGGTACGCTGGGGAGACCCAGTACTTC. This encodes CASSLGYAGETQYF.

The chain is built from TRBV20-1 and TRBJ2-3; a possible D gene is TRBD1 (6 bases). CDR1 and CDR2 (germline): DFQATT, SNEGSKA (reference sequence). The CDR3 runs to 14 residues. CDR3 sequence reads: CRPHRDGGTDTQYF. The CDR3 nucleotides read TGCAGGCCGCACAGGGACGGGGGCACAGATACGCAGTATTTT.

This clonotype was seen a handful of times. The chain joins TRBV6-4 to TRBJ2-1; perhaps TRBD1 as D (5 bases). The CDR3 covers 14 residues. The germline V and J ends were trimmed by 0 bases and 8 bases, with 11 bases remaining between them. Germline V CDR1 and CDR2: MRHNA, SNTAGT. CDR3 protein: CASSDSPGQDEQFF. The CDR3, as DNA: TGTGCCAGCAGTGACTCACCAGGGCAGGATGAGCAGTTCTTC.

The chain recombines TRBV7-9 with TRBJ2-3, with 8 nucleotides matching TRBD2. The length of the CDR3 is 17 residues. With V trimmed by 3 bases and J by 0 bases, 8 bases remained unmatched. CDR1 and CDR2 from the germline V gene are SEHNR and FQNEAQ (reference sequence). The CDR3 protein is CASSLGQLAASTDTQYF. The DNA for the CDR3 is TGTGCCAGCAGCTTGGGCCAACTAGCGGCTAGCACAGATACGCAGTATTTT.

This clonotype was recorded only once. This may arise from a read error, as a much more abundant clone is one base away. V is TRBV29-1 and J is TRBJ2-1; no firm D call. The better agreement between TRBJ2-7 and the DNA end casts doubt on the J call. The CDR3 consists of 13 residues. Looked up from germline, CDR1 is SQVTM and CDR2 is ANQGSEA. This CDR3 is CSVLGLTYNEQYF. The CDR3 nucleotides are TGCAGCGTTCTGGGGTTAACCTACAATGAGCAGTACTTC.

This clonotype was recorded a few times. This rearrangement joins TRBV5-1 to TRBJ2-3; D is unresolved. Trimming removed 2 bases from V and 11 bases from J, with 9 bases in between. The CDR3 contains 11 residues. CDR1 SGHRS and CDR2 YFSETQ come from the germline V gene. CDR3 nucleotide sequence: TGCGCCAGCAGCTTAAACTACGTGCAGTATTTT. Translated, it gives CASSLNYVQYF.

The CDR3: CASSHPDRGRETQYF. CDR3 DNA: TGTGCCAGCAGTCACCCTGACAGGGGTCGGGAGACCCAGTACTTC. The V gene is TRBV28, the J gene TRBJ2-7; TRBD1 matches at 8 bases. The end of the DNA is better explained by TRBJ2-5, so the J call may be wrong. CDR3 length: 15 residues. The germline CDR1 and CDR2 sequences are MDHEN and SYDVKM.

The chain links TRBV2 to TRBJ2-4; 8 bases are a match to TRBD2. The DNA end is more similar to TRBJ2-7, so the J call may be wrong. Germline CDR1 reads SNHLY; CDR2 reads FYNNEI. The CDR3 is 15 residues long. The CDR3 DNA follows: TGTGCCAGCAGTGAACGGAGCGGGAGAGGGTACGAGCAGTACTTC. Its translation is CASSERSGRGYEQYF.

The chain couples TRBV20-1 to TRBJ2-7, with 7 bases that match TRBD1. The CDR3 runs to 14 residues. Germline CDR1 and CDR2: DFQATT and SNEGSKA (reference sequence). J lost 3 bases, V lost 3 bases, and 8 bases had no gene match. The CDR3 spells CSASSGTDYYEQYF. CDR3 in DNA: TGCAGTGCTAGTTCCGGGACAGATTACTACGAGCAGTACTTC.

About this clonotype: Germline and junction disagree at one end, which may indicate a read error. This chain connects TRBV5-6 to TRBJ1-5; tentatively, D is TRBD1 (5 bases). The CDR3 extends over 16 amino acids. The germline CDR1 and CDR2 sequences are SGHDT and YYEEEE. In DNA form, the CDR3 reads TGTGCCAGCAGCTTGACAGACCGCCGGGGCAAGCAGCCCCAGCATTTT. Translated, it gives CASSLTDRRGKQPQHF.

About this clonotype: At one end the junction does not follow the germline gene, possibly because of a read error. The rearrangement joins TRBV20-1 to TRBJ2-1; 15 bases match TRBD2. Germline V gives CDR1 DFQATT, CDR2 SNEGSKA (reference sequence). The CDR3 is 17 residues long. The chain's CDR3 is CSTRAGLAGGKANEQFF. The CDR3 DNA sequence: TGCAGTACTAGAGCGGGACTAGCGGGGGGTAAAGCCAATGAGCAGTTCTTC.

The genes are TRBV20-1 and TRBJ2-1, with TRBD2 as a possible D gene (6 bases). V was trimmed by 3 bases and J by 7 bases, leaving 22 bases between them. Germline V gene sequence: CDR1 DFQATT, CDR2 SNEGSKA (reference sequence). The CDR3 is made up of 16 amino acids. In DNA form, the CDR3 reads TGCAGTGCTAGCGGAATTTCGGGGGAGGAGATTAATGAGCAGTTCTTC. This sequence encodes CSASGISGEEINEQFF.

This clonotype was detected a few times. CDR3: CASSQGITGGSLIETQYF. The CDR3 DNA reads as TGCGCCAGCAGCCAAGGGATAACGGGAGGGTCCCTAATCGAGACCCAGTACTTC. The chain uses TRBV4-1 and TRBJ2-5; 8 nucleotides match TRBD2. V dropped 1 base and J dropped 5; count of bases not matched to a gene: 15. CDR1 MGHRA and CDR2 YSYEKL come from the germline V gene. CDR3 length: 18 residues.

This clonotype occurred a few times. Here the CDR3 reads CASSPPGGQFLEQYF. CDR3 bases: TGTGCCAGCAGTCCGCCGGGGGGACAGTTCCTCGAGCAGTACTTC. The rearrangement uses TRBV12-3 or TRBV12-4 and TRBJ2-5; D may correspond to TRBD1 or TRBD2 (7 bases each). The closer fit of TRBJ2-7 to the DNA end suggests the J call may be wrong. The CDR3 has 15 residues.